This TCR beta chain originates from a study of spatial heterogeneity in lung cancer. Findings of the study overall: Ubiquitous expanded tumor TCRs surfaced in blood more at resection than they did at follow-up.

Time point defined: sample taken at primary tumor resection. Unsorted samples of tumor, nontumor lung or frozen PBMC had their whole RNA sequenced. From the 5' RACE reads, TCRdb called clonotypes with MiXCR, one entry per CDR3 protein. The sample consists of more than 20,000 distinct CDR3 sequences, about 5% of them appearing once. The CDR3 runs to 15 residues. Per the germline V gene, CDR1 is MNHEY and CDR2 is SMNVEV (reference sequence). Trimming left V 3 bases short and J 0 bases short, with 9 bases between. This clonotype has a count of ten or more. No antigen is known for it. This specimen was PBMCs, taken at surgery. This receptor was identified in a male donor with early-stage non-small cell lung cancer. The rearrangement uses TRBV27 and TRBJ1-3; D uncertain. The CDR3 spells CASSLYGSSGNTIYF. The CDR3 DNA is TGTGCCAGCAGTTTGTACGGAAGCTCTGGAAACACCATATATTTT.